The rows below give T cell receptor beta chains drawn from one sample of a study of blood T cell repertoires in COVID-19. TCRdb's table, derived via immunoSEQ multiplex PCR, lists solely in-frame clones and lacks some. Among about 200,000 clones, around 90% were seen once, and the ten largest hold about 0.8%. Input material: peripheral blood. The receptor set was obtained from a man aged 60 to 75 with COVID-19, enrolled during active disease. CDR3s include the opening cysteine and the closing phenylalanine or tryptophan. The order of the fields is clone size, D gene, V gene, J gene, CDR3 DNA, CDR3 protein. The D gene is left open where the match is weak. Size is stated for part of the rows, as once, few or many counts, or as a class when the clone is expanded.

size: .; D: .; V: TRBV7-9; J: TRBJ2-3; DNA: TGTGCCAGCAGCTTAGCTCCCTCCGGGGCAGATACGCAGTATTTT; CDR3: CASSLAPSGADTQYF
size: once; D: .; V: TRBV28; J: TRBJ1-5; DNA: TGTGCCAGCAGTCTGCCCCTGTCAGGGTACAATCAGCCCCAGCATTTT; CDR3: CASSLPLSGYNQPQHF
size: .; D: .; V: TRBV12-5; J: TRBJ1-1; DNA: TGTGCTAGTGGTTTGGTTTGGGTGGGGCAGAACACTGAAGCTTTCTTT; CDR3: CASGLVWVGQNTEAFF
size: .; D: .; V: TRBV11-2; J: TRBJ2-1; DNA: TGTGCCAGCAGCTCGGACCGGGGGGCTCTTCGGGAGCAGTTCTTC; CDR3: CASSSDRGALREQFF
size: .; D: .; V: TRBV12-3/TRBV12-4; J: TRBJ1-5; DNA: TGTGCCAGCAGTTTAACAGGTCCTCAGCCCCAGCATTTT; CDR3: CASSLTGPQPQHF
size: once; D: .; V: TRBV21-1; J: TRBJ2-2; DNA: TGTGCCAGCAGCAAAACGGGTAAGCGGGGGGCGCGAGGCGGGGAGCTGTTTTTT; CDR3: CASSKTGKRGARGGELFF
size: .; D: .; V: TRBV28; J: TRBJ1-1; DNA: TGTGCCAGTCAGGGGTACACTGAAGCTTTCTTT; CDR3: CASQGYTEAFF
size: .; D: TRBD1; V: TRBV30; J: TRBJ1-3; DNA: TGTGCCTGGAGTGTCGCTACGGGACAGGTTTTCCTCACTGGAAACACCATATATTTT; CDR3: CAWSVATGQVFLTGNTIYF
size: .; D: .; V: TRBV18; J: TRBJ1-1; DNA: TGTGCCAGCTCACCACCGACAGGCACTGAAGCTTTCTTT; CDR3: CASSPPTGTEAFF
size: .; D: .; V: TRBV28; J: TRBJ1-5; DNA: TGTGCCAGCAGTTTATTTCAATCGGGGGGAAATCAGCCCCAGCATTTT; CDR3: CASSLFQSGGNQPQHF
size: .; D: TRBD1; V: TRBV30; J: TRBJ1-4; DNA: TGTGCCTGGTCAGGGGGCTCGAATGAAAAACTGTTTTTT; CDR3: CAWSGGSNEKLFF
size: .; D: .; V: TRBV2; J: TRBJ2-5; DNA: TGTGCCAGCAATAGACAGTACCAAGAGACCCAGTACTTC; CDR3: CASNRQYQETQYF
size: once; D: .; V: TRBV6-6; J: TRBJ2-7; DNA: TGTGCCAGCAGTTACGAGAACTACGAGCAGTACTTC; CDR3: CASSYENYEQYF